This entry lists 27 T cell receptor beta chains sequenced from one sample in a study of CD8+ T cells in alopecia areata. Treatment specified: oral pan-JAK inhibitor, 5-10 mg twice daily. The authors extracted RNA and reverse transcribed it into cDNA as the sequencing template. Sequencing was performed with immunoSEQ multiplex PCR; in TCRdb, only in-frame clones are kept and a portion is missing. The table records 190,000 or so clones, under 60% of them present only once. This specimen was CD8+ T cells sorted from blood, taken at week 24, from a patient treated with tofacitinib. The receptors come from a human donor with alopecia areata.

This rearrangement joins TRBV2 to TRBJ1-2; 9 bases fit TRBD1. The CDR3 loop spans 14 amino acids. The V and J ends lost 11 bases and 9 bases, in that order; junction bases with no gene match: 16. CDR1 SNHLY and CDR2 FYNNEI come from the germline V gene. CDR3 region: CALTYRDREWSYTF. The CDR3 DNA reads as TGTGCCTTAACCTACCGGGACAGGGAGTGGAGCTACACCTTC.

This chain joins TRBV6-5 and TRBJ2-1; no definite D call. Germline-derived CDR1 and CDR2 are MNHEY and SVGAGI. CDR3 size: 10 residues. Trimming took 8 bases from V and 7 from J, leaving 6 bases between them. The CDR3 nucleotides read TGTGCCAGCGGGGAAAATGAGCAGTTCTTC. This codes for CASGENEQFF.

This chain joins TRBV27 and TRBJ1-2; 10 bases are a match to TRBD1. V shed 5 bases and J 7 bases; nucleotides not matched to a gene: 7. CDR3 length equals 14 residues. The germline gives CDR1 MNHEY, CDR2 SMNVEV (reference sequence). CDR3 loop: CASSKKGQGGGYTF. The CDR3 DNA reads TGTGCCAGCAGTAAAAAAGGACAGGGGGGTGGCTACACCTTC.

The chain couples TRBV5-6 to TRBJ2-7; D unresolved. This CDR3 spans 14 amino acids. V was clipped by 2 bases and J by 4 bases, with 13 bases between them. Germline CDR1 is SGHDT and CDR2 is YYEEEE. CDR3 sequence (DNA): TGTGCCAGCAGCTTAGGGCTGCTTTCTTACGAGCAGTACTTC. Encoded protein: CASSLGLLSYEQYF.

This chain connects TRBV9 to TRBJ2-2, with TRBD1 identical over 7 bases. CDR3 size: 13 residues. V shed 3 bases, J shed 6 bases, and the junction held 2 bases outside the gene matches. CDR1 and CDR2 from the germline V gene are SGDLS and YYNGEE. In DNA, the CDR3 is TGTGCCAGCAGCGAAGACAGGGCCGGGGAGCTGTTTTTT. The encoded protein is CASSEDRAGELFF. Full variable domain (rest looked up from reference TRBV9 and TRBJ2-2): DSGVTQTPKHLITATGQRVTLRCSPRSGDLSVYWYQQSLDQGLQFLIQYYNGEERAKGNILERFSAQQFPDLHSELNLSSLELGDSALYFCASSEDRAGELFFGEGSRLTVL.

The gene calls are TRBV5-4 and TRBJ1-5; unclear D gene. Germline V CDR1 and CDR2: SGHNT, YYREEE (reference sequence). V gave up 9 bases and J gave up 9 bases, with 7 bases separating them. The CDR3 has 9 residues. CDR3 protein: CATLGPQHF. The CDR3 coding sequence is TGTGCCACCCTGGGGCCCCAGCATTTT.

This rearrangement joins TRBV7-9 to TRBJ2-5, with 8 bases lining up with TRBD2. The CDR3 consists of 14 residues. The ends lost 6 bases at V and 5 bases at J; junction bases unmatched: 8. The V gene's germline CDR1 is SEHNR and CDR2 FQNEAQ (reference sequence). CDR3 sequence reads: CASSLTSGGETQYF. CDR3 sequence (DNA): TGTGCCAGCAGTCTCACTAGCGGCGGCGAGACCCAGTACTTC.

The chain is built from TRBV5-6 and TRBJ2-7; possibly TRBD1 for D (5 bases). Germline values: CDR1 SGHDT, CDR2 YYEEEE. The CDR3 covers 13 residues. V was pared by 4 bases and J by 6 bases, with 14 bases between. CDR3 sequence: CASSAGHLSEQYF. The CDR3 nucleotides read TGTGCCAGCAGCGCCGGACATCTCTCCGAGCAGTACTTC.

V is TRBV10-3 and J is TRBJ1-2; 8 nucleotides match TRBD1. This CDR3 spans 13 amino acids. Looked up from germline, CDR1 is ENHRY and CDR2 is SYGVKD. The J segment lost 6 bases and the V segment lost 6 bases, leaving 6 bases of the junction unmatched. CDR3 sequence reads: CAIRPGGINGYTF. As DNA, the CDR3 is TGTGCCATCAGACCAGGGGGCATTAATGGCTACACCTTC.

The chain links TRBV2 to TRBJ2-3; D may be TRBD1 or TRBD2 (6 bases each). V was shortened by 6 bases and J by 4 bases, with 8 bases between the two germline ends. This CDR3 is built from 12 residues. CDR1 is SNHLY, CDR2 FYNNEI, per germline. The CDR3 here is CASRRGPDTQYF. The CDR3 bases are TGTGCCAGCAGACGGGGGCCAGATACGCAGTATTTT.

The rearrangement uses TRBV15 and TRBJ1-2; D may be TRBD1 (6 bases). The CDR3 has 15 residues. Trimming removed 5 bases from V and 3 bases from J, with 16 bases in between. Germline V gene lookup returns CDR1 LNHNV and CDR2 YYDKDF (reference sequence). CDR3 region: CATSPTVGQHYGYTF. In nucleotides, the CDR3 is TGTGCCACCAGCCCAACCGTTGGACAGCACTATGGCTACACCTTC.

The CDR3 nucleotides read TGTGCCTGGAGTTTCCGGGACAGGGCCACAGATACGCAGTATTTT. The encoded protein is CAWSFRDRATDTQYF. This chain connects TRBV30 to TRBJ2-3, with 9 bases that match TRBD1. Per the germline V gene, CDR1 is GTSNPN and CDR2 is SVGIG (reference sequence). The CDR3 covers 15 residues. With 2 bases clipped from V and 2 bases from J, the junction kept 5 bases outside the gene matches.

The V gene is TRBV2, the J gene TRBJ1-4, with D perhaps matching TRBD1 (5 bases). This CDR3 is built from 14 residues. Germline V gene lookup returns CDR1 SNHLY and CDR2 FYNNEI. V dropped 10 bases and J dropped 0 bases, with 12 bases sitting between them. This CDR3 is CATRQGATNEKLFF. The CDR3 nucleotides are TGTGCCACTCGGCAGGGCGCAACTAATGAAAAACTGTTTTTT.

This chain joins TRBV4-1 and TRBJ2-1, with D uncertain. The CDR3 length is 14 residues. CDR1 and CDR2 (germline): MGHRA, YSYEKL. Trimming cost V 4 bases and J 6 bases, with 13 bases left between them. The CDR3, as DNA: TGCGCCAGCAGCCGCGCTACGGCCTCCAATGAGCAGTTCTTC. Amino acids: CASSRATASNEQFF.

The rearrangement joins TRBV19 to TRBJ2-7; 11 bases line up with TRBD1. Looked up from germline, CDR1 is LNHDA and CDR2 is SQIVND (reference sequence). The CDR3 spans 15 residues. Trimming cost V 7 bases and J 0 bases; bases outside gene matches: 5. The CDR3 loop is CASNPGTGGSYEQYF. In DNA form, the CDR3 reads TGTGCCAGTAATCCCGGGACAGGGGGCTCCTACGAGCAGTACTTC.

The chain carries TRBV5-1 and TRBJ1-4; no definite D call. This CDR3 region has 15 residues. Between the trimmed V and J ends, which lost 5 bases and 0 bases, there was a span of 11 bases. Germline CDR1 and CDR2: SGHRS and YFSETQ. The DNA of the CDR3 is TGCGCCAGCAGTTTGCGGCCTGCAACTAATGAAAAACTGTTTTTT. This encodes CASSLRPATNEKLFF. The entire variable domain, with the rest obtained from reference TRBV5-1 and TRBJ1-4, is as follows: KAGVTQTPRYLIKTRGQQVTLSCSPISGHRSVSWYQQTPGQGLQFLFEYFSETQRNKGNFPGRFSGRQFSNSRSEMNVSTLELGDSALYLCASSLRPATNEKLFFGSGTQLSVL.

The chain combines TRBV6-5 with TRBJ2-1; the match to TRBD1 covers 7 bases. With 3 bases clipped from V and 6 bases from J, the junction kept 5 bases outside the gene matches. This CDR3 is built from 14 residues. Per germline, CDR1 MNHEY and CDR2 SVGAGI. The CDR3 sequence is CASSYSDRANEQFF. The CDR3 region has the DNA TGTGCCAGCAGTTATTCCGACAGGGCCAATGAGCAGTTCTTC.

The CDR3 sequence: CASSTDRVPYNEQFF. CDR3 coding DNA: TGTGCCAGCAGCACGGACAGGGTCCCCTACAATGAGCAGTTCTTC. This chain joins TRBV5-6 and TRBJ2-1, with 8 bases fitting TRBD1. Losses at the gene ends were 4 bases for V and 2 bases for J; bases not matched to a gene: 5. Germline CDR1 and CDR2: SGHDT and YYEEEE. This CDR3 has 15 residues.

This clone was counted a few times. The V call is TRBV7-9, the J call TRBJ2-3; D uncertain. The germline V and J ends were trimmed by 0 bases and 4 bases, with 2 bases remaining between them. The germline V gene encodes CDR1 SEHNR and CDR2 FQNEAQ (reference sequence). This CDR3 is built from 12 residues. DNA for the CDR3: TGTGCCAGCAGCTTAGCGGCAGATACGCAGTATTTT. Amino acid sequence: CASSLAADTQYF.

The J gene is TRBJ1-2, the V gene TRBV13; 7 bases line up with TRBD1. From germline, CDR1 is PRHDT and CDR2 FYEKMQ (reference sequence). The V segment lost 4 bases and the J segment 7 bases; nucleotides outside the gene matches: 3. CDR3 length: 12 residues. In DNA form, the CDR3 reads TGTGCCAGCAGCTGGGGGGACAGTGGCTACACCTTC. It specifies CASSWGDSGYTF.

This sequence joins TRBV20-1 and TRBJ1-2; D is ambiguous. Trimming removed 0 bases from V and 12 bases from J, with 11 bases in between. In germline, CDR1 is DFQATT, CDR2 SNEGSKA (reference sequence). The CDR3 has 11 residues. This chain's CDR3 is CSARDLGLDTF. The CDR3 coding sequence is TGCAGTGCTAGAGATCTTGGGTTGGACACCTTC.

V is TRBV29-1 and J is TRBJ2-2, with a tentative D call TRBD1 (6 bases). The germline gives CDR1 SQVTM, CDR2 ANQGSEA. This CDR3 region has 16 residues. Trimming stripped 7 bases from V and 0 bases from J, with 18 bases between. This chain's CDR3 is CSAQSRGTSNTGELFF. The DNA for the CDR3 is TGCAGCGCGCAAAGTCGTGGGACATCGAACACCGGGGAGCTGTTTTTT.

The chain joins TRBV5-1 to TRBJ2-3; weak D call: TRBD1 (5 bases). Trimming removed 5 bases at V and 1 base at J, with 14 bases between. CDR1 is SGHRS and CDR2 is YFSETQ in the germline V gene. CDR3 size: 15 residues. The CDR3 nucleotides read TGCGCCAGCAGGTCGGCTCAGGGTGGCACAGATACGCAGTATTTT. It is translated as CASRSAQGGTDTQYF.

This chain links TRBV30 with TRBJ1-2, with 8 bases fitting TRBD1. Germline lookup yields CDR1 GTSNPN and CDR2 SVGIG (reference sequence). CDR3 length: 10 residues. After removal of 5 bases from V and 7 bases from J, the junction contained 0 bases not matched to a gene. CDR3 nucleotides: TGTGCCTGGGACAGGGGTGGCTACACCTTC. As protein: CAWDRGGYTF.

Turning to this clone: The sample has other DNA sequences that encode this CDR3 too. The chain is built from TRBV27 and TRBJ2-6; D unresolved. Trimming took off 3 bases at V and 2 bases at J, with 2 bases between the two ends. Germline values: CDR1 MNHEY, CDR2 SMNVEV (reference sequence). The CDR3 loop spans 13 amino acids. The CDR3 region is CASSLTGANVLTF. The CDR3 DNA sequence: TGTGCCAGCAGTTTGACTGGGGCCAACGTCCTGACTTTC.

The chain links TRBV5-6 to TRBJ2-5, with D possibly being TRBD1 or TRBD2 (6 bases each). Germline CDR1 is SGHDT and CDR2 is YYEEEE. V was pared by 7 bases and J by 4 bases, with 20 bases between. This CDR3 is 15 amino acids long. The CDR3 coding sequence is TGTGCCAGCCCGAGGGGGGCGGAAAAGGGAGAGACCCAGTACTTC. Translating gives CASPRGAEKGETQYF.

The chain has TRBV30 and TRBJ1-4, with a possible D match to TRBD1 (6 bases). Germline V lookup: CDR1 GTSNPN, CDR2 SVGIG (reference sequence). Deletions cut 1 base from V and 5 bases from J, with 11 bases between. This CDR3 is built from 14 residues. DNA of the CDR3: TGTGCCTGGAGTGGCGGACAGAGGAATGAAAAACTGTTTTTT. Its protein is CAWSGGQRNEKLFF.